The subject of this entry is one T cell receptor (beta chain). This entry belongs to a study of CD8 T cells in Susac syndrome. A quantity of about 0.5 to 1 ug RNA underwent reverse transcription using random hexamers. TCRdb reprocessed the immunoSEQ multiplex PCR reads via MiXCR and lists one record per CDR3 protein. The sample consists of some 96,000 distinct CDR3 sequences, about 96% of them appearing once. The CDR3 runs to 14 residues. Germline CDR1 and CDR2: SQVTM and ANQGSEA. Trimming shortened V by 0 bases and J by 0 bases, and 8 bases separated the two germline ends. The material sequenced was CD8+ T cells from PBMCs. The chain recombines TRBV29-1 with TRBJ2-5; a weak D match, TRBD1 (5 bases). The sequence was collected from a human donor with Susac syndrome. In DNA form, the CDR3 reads TGCAGCGTTGAAGAGACAGCGAACCAAGAGACCCAGTACTTC. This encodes CSVEETANQETQYF. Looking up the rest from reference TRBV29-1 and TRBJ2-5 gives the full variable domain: SAVISQKPSRDICQRGTSLTIQCQVDSQVTMMFWYRQQPGQSLTLIATANQGSEATYESGFVIDKFPISRPNLTFSTLTVSNMSPEDSSIYLCSVEETANQETQYFGPGTRLLVL.